A single sample gave rise to the 13 T cell receptor beta chains below, sequenced in a study of monozygotic twins with inflammatory bowel disease. Following a re-call of the 5' RACE reads, TCRdb has one entry per CDR3 protein and lacks DNA. The repertoire table contains approximately 380,000 distinct CDR3 sequences. Sequenced input: blood. The receptor set was obtained from a human donor with ulcerative colitis or Crohn's disease, or a healthy co-twin of an affected twin (not recorded which).

CDR3 loop: CASSLPPGSHEQYF. The V gene is TRBV7-2, the J gene TRBJ2-7; TCRdb picks TRBD1, but there is no DNA to check that call. The germline gives CDR1 SGHTA, CDR2 FQGNSA. The CDR3 runs 14 residues.

J is TRBJ2-1 and V is TRBV10-3; the D call from TCRdb, TRBD2, cannot be confirmed without DNA. CDR1 is ENHRY and CDR2 is SYGVKD in the germline V gene. The CDR3 consists of 13 residues. CDR3 sequence reads: CAISESWGDEQFF.

The chain links TRBV7-2 to TRBJ1-1; the TCRdb D gene call, TRBD1, has no DNA to confirm it. Germline V CDR1 and CDR2: SGHTA, FQGNSA. The CDR3 extends over 16 amino acids. This chain's CDR3 is CASSGDRVAWGTEAFF.

The V call is TRBV6-5, the J call TRBJ2-5; no DNA is available, so the TRBD1 call from TCRdb remains unchecked. The CDR3 runs to 15 residues. Germline CDR1 is MNHEY and CDR2 is SVGAGI. The CDR3: CASSYTGTTLVTQYF.

This chain uses TRBV30 with TRBJ2-7; as DNA is missing, the TRBD1 call by TCRdb cannot be tested. This CDR3 contains 14 residues. Germline lookup yields CDR1 GTSNPN and CDR2 SVGIG (reference sequence). This CDR3 reads CAWKANRESYEQYF. The variable domain in full, completed from reference TRBV30 and TRBJ2-7, reads SQTIHQWPATLVQPVGSPLSLECTVEGTSNPNLYWYRQAAGRGLQLLFYSVGIGQISSEVPQNLSASRPQDRQFILSSKKLLLSDSGFYLCAWKANRESYEQYFGPGTRLTVT.

The chain carries TRBV9 and TRBJ2-1; the TCRdb call, TRBD2, lacks DNA for checking. CDR1 and CDR2 (germline): SGDLS, YYNGEE. The CDR3 length is 17 residues. CDR3 region: CASSVVGGGSSYNEQFF.

The genes are TRBV5-6 and TRBJ2-7. CDR1 is SGHDT, CDR2 YYEEEE, per germline. The CDR3 spans 12 residues. This CDR3 reads CASSFTFYEQYF.

J is TRBJ2-3 and V is TRBV7-7; the TRBD1 assignment by TCRdb is unverifiable without DNA. The CDR3 totals 15 residues. Germline assignment: CDR1 SSHAT and CDR2 FNYEAQ (reference sequence). The CDR3 reads CASSLVGGLGDTQYF.

The genes are TRBV12-3 or TRBV12-4 and TRBJ2-1; the TCRdb call, TRBD1, lacks DNA for checking. The CDR3 runs 12 residues. CDR3 in amino acids: CASRPDTNEQFF.

The chain employs TRBV4-2 and TRBJ2-7. Germline CDR1 LGHNA, CDR2 YNFKEQ. This CDR3 is 14 amino acids long. CDR3 residues: CASSQVPSPHEQYF.

The V gene is TRBV9, the J gene TRBJ2-7; with no DNA, the TCRdb D assignment of TRBD1 cannot be verified. The CDR3 sequence is 16 residues long. CDR1 is SGDLS and CDR2 is YYNGEE in the germline V gene. The CDR3: CASSVAGGQGKNEQYF.

This chain connects TRBV5-1 to TRBJ1-2. The CDR3 sequence is 13 residues long. Germline V gene data show CDR1 as SGHRS and CDR2 as YFSETQ. This chain's CDR3 is CASSLGLSYGYTF.

The V gene is TRBV5-1, the J gene TRBJ2-1. Germline-derived CDR1 and CDR2 are SGHRS and YFSETQ. The CDR3 has 15 amino acids. CDR3 in amino acids: CASSQIPLDYNEQFF.